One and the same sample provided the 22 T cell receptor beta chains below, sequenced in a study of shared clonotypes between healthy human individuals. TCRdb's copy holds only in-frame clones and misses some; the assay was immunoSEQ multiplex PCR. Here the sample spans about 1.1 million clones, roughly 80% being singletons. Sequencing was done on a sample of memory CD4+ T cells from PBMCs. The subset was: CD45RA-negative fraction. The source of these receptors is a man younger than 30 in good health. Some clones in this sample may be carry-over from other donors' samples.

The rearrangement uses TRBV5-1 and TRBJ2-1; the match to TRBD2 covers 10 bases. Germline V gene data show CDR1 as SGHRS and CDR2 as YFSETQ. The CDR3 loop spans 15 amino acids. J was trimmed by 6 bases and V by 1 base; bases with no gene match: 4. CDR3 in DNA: TGCGCCAGCAGCTTGTTAGCGGGAGGCTCCAATGAGCAGTTCTTC. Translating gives CASSLLAGGSNEQFF.

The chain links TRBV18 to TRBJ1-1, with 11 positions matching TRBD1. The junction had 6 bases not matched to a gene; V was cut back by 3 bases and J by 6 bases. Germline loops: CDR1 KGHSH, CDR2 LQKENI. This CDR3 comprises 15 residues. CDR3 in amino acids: CASSPQGQGAAEAFF. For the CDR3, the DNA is TGTGCCAGCTCACCTCAAGGACAGGGGGCCGCTGAAGCTTTCTTT.

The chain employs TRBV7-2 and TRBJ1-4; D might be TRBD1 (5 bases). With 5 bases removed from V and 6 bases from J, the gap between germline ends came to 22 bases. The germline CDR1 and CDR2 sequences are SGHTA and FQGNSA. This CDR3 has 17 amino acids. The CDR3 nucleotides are TGTGCCAGCAGCCGGGGGGTAGCACCATCGGGGGATGAAAAACTGTTTTTT. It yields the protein CASSRGVAPSGDEKLFF.

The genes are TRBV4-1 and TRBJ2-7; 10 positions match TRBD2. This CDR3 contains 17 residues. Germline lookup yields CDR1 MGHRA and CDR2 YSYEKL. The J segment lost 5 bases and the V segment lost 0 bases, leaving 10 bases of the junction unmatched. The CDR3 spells CASSQDFGLAGDHEQYF. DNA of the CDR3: TGCGCCAGCAGCCAAGATTTTGGTCTAGCGGGAGATCACGAGCAGTACTTC.

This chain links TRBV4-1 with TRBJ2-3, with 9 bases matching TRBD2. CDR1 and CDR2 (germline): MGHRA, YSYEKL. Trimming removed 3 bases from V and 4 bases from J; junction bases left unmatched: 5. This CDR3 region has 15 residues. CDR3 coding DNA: TGCGCCAGCAGCCAGTTTAGCGGGAGCGCAGATACGCAGTATTTT. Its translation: CASSQFSGSADTQYF.

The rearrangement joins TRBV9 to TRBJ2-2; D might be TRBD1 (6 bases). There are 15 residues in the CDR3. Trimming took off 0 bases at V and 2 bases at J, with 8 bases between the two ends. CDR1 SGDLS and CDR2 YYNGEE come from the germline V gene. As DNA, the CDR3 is TGTGCCAGCAGCGTAGAGGACAGTAACACCGGGGAGCTGTTTTTT. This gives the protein CASSVEDSNTGELFF.

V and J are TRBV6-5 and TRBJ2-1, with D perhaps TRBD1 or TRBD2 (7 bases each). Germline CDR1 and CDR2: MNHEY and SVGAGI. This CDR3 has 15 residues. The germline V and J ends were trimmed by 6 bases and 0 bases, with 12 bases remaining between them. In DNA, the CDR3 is TGTGCCAGCAGAGGGGGCGGGAGCTCCTACAATGAGCAGTTCTTC. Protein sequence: CASRGGGSSYNEQFF.

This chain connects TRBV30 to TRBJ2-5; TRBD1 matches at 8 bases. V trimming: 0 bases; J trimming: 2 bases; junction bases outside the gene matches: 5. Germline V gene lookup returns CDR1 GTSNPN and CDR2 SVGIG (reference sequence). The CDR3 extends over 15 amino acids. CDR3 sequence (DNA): TGTGCCTGGAGTGTTTTTGGGACAGGTCAAGAGACCCAGTACTTC. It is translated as CAWSVFGTGQETQYF.

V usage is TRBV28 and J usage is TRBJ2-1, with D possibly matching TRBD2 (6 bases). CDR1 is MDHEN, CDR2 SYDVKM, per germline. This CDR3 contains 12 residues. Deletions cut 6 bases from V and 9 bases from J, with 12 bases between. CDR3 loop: CASSSGGVEQFF. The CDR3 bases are TGTGCCAGCAGCTCAGGCGGGGTTGAGCAGTTCTTC.

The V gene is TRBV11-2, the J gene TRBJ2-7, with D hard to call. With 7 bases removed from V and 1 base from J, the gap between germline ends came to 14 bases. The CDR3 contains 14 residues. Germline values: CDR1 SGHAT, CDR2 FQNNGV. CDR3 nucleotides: TGTGCCAGCAATCCAGGACGGAAATCCTACGAGCAGTACTTC. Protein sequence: CASNPGRKSYEQYF.

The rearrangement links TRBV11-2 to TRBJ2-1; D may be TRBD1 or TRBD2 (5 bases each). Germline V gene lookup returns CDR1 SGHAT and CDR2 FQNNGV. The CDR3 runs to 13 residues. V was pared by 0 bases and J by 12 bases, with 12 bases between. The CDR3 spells CASSLDPWDAQFF. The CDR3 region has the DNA TGTGCCAGCAGCTTAGATCCCTGGGACGCGCAGTTCTTC. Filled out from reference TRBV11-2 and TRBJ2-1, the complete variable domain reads EAGVAQSPRYKIIEKRQSVAFWCNPISGHATLYWYQQILGQGPKLLIQFQNNGVVDDSQLPKDRFSAERLKGVDSTLKIQPAKLEDSAVYLCASSLDPWDAQFFGPGTRLTVL.

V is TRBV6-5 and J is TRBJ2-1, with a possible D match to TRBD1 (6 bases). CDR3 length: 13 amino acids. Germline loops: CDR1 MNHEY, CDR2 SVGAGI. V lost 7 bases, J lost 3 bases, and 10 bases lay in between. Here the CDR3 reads CASILRGYNEQFF. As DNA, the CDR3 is TGTGCCAGCATTCTCAGGGGCTACAATGAGCAGTTCTTC.

Here the CDR3 DNA reads TGTGCCAGCAACCAGTGCGTTGAGACCCAGTACTTC. It specifies CASNQCVETQYF. The rearrangement uses TRBV27 and TRBJ2-5; no definite D call. Germline assignment: CDR1 MNHEY and CDR2 SMNVEV (reference sequence). The CDR3 is made up of 12 amino acids. V lost 7 bases, J lost 5 bases, and 11 bases lay in between.

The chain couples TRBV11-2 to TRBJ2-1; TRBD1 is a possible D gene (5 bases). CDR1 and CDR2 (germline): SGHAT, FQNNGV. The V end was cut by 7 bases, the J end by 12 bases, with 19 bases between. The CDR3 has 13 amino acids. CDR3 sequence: CASNQGLISGQFF. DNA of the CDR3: TGTGCCAGCAACCAGGGCCTCATCTCGGGGCAGTTCTTC.

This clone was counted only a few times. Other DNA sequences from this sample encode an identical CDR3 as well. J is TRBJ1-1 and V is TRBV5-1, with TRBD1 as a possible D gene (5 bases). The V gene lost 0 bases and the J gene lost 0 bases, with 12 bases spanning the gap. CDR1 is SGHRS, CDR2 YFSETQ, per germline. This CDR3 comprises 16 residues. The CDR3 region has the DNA TGCGCCAGCAGCTTGGAGGGGAGAGGGATGAACACTGAAGCTTTCTTT. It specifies CASSLEGRGMNTEAFF. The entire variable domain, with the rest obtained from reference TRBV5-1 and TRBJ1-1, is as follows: KAGVTQTPRYLIKTRGQQVTLSCSPISGHRSVSWYQQTPGQGLQFLFEYFSETQRNKGNFPGRFSGRQFSNSRSEMNVSTLELGDSALYLCASSLEGRGMNTEAFFGQGTRLTVV.

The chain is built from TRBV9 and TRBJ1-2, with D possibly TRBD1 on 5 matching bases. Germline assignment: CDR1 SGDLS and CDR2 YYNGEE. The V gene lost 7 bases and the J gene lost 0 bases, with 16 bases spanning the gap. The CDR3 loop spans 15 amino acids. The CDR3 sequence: CASQSPETANYGYTF. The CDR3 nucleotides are TGTGCCAGCCAGAGCCCAGAGACAGCTAACTATGGCTACACCTTC.

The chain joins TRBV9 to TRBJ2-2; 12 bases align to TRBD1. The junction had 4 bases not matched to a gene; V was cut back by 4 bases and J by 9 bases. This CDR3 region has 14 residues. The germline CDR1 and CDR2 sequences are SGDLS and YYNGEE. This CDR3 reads CASSPGTGGRELFF. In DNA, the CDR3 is TGTGCCAGCAGCCCCGGGACAGGGGGCCGGGAGCTGTTTTTT. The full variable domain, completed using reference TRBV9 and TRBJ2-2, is DSGVTQTPKHLITATGQRVTLRCSPRSGDLSVYWYQQSLDQGLQFLIQYYNGEERAKGNILERFSAQQFPDLHSELNLSSLELGDSALYFCASSPGTGGRELFFGEGSRLTVL.

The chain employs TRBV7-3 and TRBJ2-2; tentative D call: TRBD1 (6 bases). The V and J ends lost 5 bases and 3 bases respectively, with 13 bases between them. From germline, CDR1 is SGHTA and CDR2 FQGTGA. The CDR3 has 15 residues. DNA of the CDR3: TGTGCCAGCAGCCCAGGGGCGGGTTACACCGGGGAGCTGTTTTTT. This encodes CASSPGAGYTGELFF.

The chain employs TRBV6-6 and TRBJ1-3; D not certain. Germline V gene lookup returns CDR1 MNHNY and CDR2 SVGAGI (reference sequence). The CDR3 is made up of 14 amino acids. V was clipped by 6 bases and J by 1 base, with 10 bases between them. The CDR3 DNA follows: TGTGCCAGCAGGGCGGTCGTTTCTGGAAACACCATATATTTT. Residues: CASRAVVSGNTIYF.

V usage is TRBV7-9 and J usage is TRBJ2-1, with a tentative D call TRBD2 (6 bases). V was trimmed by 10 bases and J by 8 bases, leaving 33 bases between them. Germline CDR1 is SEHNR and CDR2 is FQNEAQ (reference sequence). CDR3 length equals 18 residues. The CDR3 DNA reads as TGTGCCATCATCTTAGCCGAGGAGGGATGGATGGTAGGGGATGAGCAGTTCTTC. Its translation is CAIILAEEGWMVGDEQFF.

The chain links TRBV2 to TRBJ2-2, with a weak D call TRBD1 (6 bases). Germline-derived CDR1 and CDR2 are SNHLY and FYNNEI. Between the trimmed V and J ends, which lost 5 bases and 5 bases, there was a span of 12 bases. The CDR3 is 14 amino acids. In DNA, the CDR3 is TGTGCCAGCAGTCCCACCGGGACAACCGGGGAGCTGTTTTTT. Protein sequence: CASSPTGTTGELFF.

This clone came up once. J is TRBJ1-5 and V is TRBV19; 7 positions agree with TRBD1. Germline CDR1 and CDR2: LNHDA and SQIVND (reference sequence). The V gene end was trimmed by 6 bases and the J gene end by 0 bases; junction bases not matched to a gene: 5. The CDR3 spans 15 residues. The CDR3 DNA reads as TGTGCCAGTAGCGCGAGGGGGCCTAGCAATCAGCCCCAGCATTTT. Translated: CASSARGPSNQPQHF.